The 6 T cell receptor beta chains below all came from one sample that was sequenced in a study of CD8+ T cells in alopecia areata. Sequencing templates came from extracted RNA that was reverse transcribed into cDNA. Some clones are missing from TCRdb's copy, which holds only in-frame ones; the method was immunoSEQ multiplex PCR. The data contain 150,000 or so clones, around 87% of them singletons. The sample here was CD8+ T cells sorted from blood, taken at week 0. The receptors originated from a human donor with alopecia areata.

The CDR3 region has the DNA TGCGCCAGCAGCTTGTTCCGGACAGGGGCCACCGGGGAGCTGTTTTTT. Its translation is CASSLFRTGATGELFF. This chain links TRBV5-1 with TRBJ2-2; 9 positions match TRBD1. With 1 base clipped from V and 4 bases from J, the junction kept 5 bases outside the gene matches. CDR1 and CDR2 from the germline V gene are SGHRS and YFSETQ. The CDR3 covers 16 residues.

Remarks on this clone: A junction end diverges from the germline sequence, so it may reflect a read error. The CDR3 is CASSLSYTDTQYF. CDR3 sequence (DNA): TGTGCTAGCAGCTTAAGTTACACAGATACGCAGTATTTT. This sequence joins TRBV7-7 and TRBJ2-3; no clear D. CDR1 and CDR2 (germline): SSHAT, FNYEAQ (reference sequence). The CDR3 runs to 13 residues. Full variable domain (remainder filled in from reference TRBV7-7 and TRBJ2-3): GAGVSQSPRYKVTKRGQDVTLRCDPISSHATLYWYQQALGQGPEFLTYFNYEAQPDKSGLPSDRFSAERPEGSISTLTIQRTEQRDSAMYRCASSLSYTDTQYFGPGTRLTVL.

This clone was seen once. The V and J genes are TRBV7-2 and TRBJ2-1, with D possibly matching TRBD2 (5 bases). Germline CDR1 reads SGHTA; CDR2 reads FQGNSA. The CDR3 is 15 residues long. Trimming took 3 bases from V and 8 from J, leaving 17 bases between them. CDR3 loop: CASSLFKEGLDEQFF. The CDR3 DNA reads TGTGCCAGCAGCTTGTTTAAAGAGGGTTTAGATGAGCAGTTCTTC.

The V and J genes are TRBV4-1 and TRBJ2-7; D unclear. CDR1 and CDR2 (germline): MGHRA, YSYEKL. The germline V and J ends were trimmed by 4 bases and 7 bases, with 14 bases remaining between them. This CDR3 comprises 13 residues. CDR3 in amino acids: CASSPLLGLEQYF. In nucleotides, the CDR3 is TGCGCCAGCAGCCCACTTTTGGGTTTGGAGCAGTACTTC.

The V and J genes are TRBV7-9 and TRBJ2-3; TRBD2 matches 7 bases. CDR3 size: 15 residues. V shed 6 bases, J shed 2 bases, and the junction held 8 bases outside the gene matches. Germline loops: CDR1 SEHNR, CDR2 FQNEAQ (reference sequence). The CDR3 region has the DNA TGTGCCAGCAGTCCTCTAGCGGACCTCACAGATACGCAGTATTTT. Translation gives CASSPLADLTDTQYF.

The V and J genes are TRBV7-6 and TRBJ1-1; D is possibly TRBD1 (5 bases). The V end lost 5 bases, the J end lost 0 bases, and 10 bases lay between the germline ends. The CDR3 has 14 residues. Germline assignment: CDR1 SGHVS and CDR2 FNYEAQ. The CDR3 loop is CASSPDRLNTEAFF. CDR3 in DNA: TGTGCCAGCAGCCCCGACAGACTGAACACTGAAGCTTTCTTT.